This is a list of T cell receptor beta chains from one sample in a study of blood T cell repertoires in COVID-19. Libraries were prepared by immunoSEQ multiplex PCR; TCRdb keeps only in-frame clonotypes and omits some of them. The sample has about 160,000 clones, 80% to 95% seen once. The material sequenced was peripheral blood. The source is a woman aged 45-65 years with acute or convalescent COVID-19. Both conserved end residues are part of each CDR3. The D gene is left open where the match is weak. Clone size appears in some rows only: once, few, many, or a class for an expanded clone.

clone size	D gene	V gene	J gene	CDR3 protein	CDR3 DNA
-	TRBD2	TRBV28	TRBJ2-7	CASTAGASYEQYF	TGTGCCAGCACAGCGGGAGCCTCCTACGAGCAGTACTTC
-	-	TRBV24-1	TRBJ1-1	CATSDTRGPNTEAFF	TGTGCCACCAGTGATACCAGGGGACCGAACACTGAAGCTTTCTTT
-	-	TRBV28	TRBJ1-1	CASTLGGGEWGTEAFF	TGTGCCAGCACTCTTGGAGGAGGCGAGTGGGGCACTGAAGCTTTCTTT
-	TRBD1	TRBV19	TRBJ1-1	CASREDRGYTEAFF	TGTGCCAGCCGAGAGGACAGGGGGTATACTGAAGCTTTCTTT
-	-	TRBV30	TRBJ2-2	CAWSVGGADTGELFF	TGTGCCTGGAGTGTTGGCGGGGCGGACACCGGGGAGCTGTTTTTT
few	-	TRBV13	TRBJ2-1	CASSFVGSLIDEQFF	TGTGCCAGCAGCTTTGTCGGGAGTTTGATCGATGAGCAGTTCTTC
-	-	TRBV5-1	TRBJ2-6	CASSLELRGANVLTF	TGCGCCAGCAGCTTGGAACTAAGGGGGGCCAACGTCCTGACTTTC
-	TRBD1	TRBV6-5	TRBJ2-7	CASSTGQGAYEQYF	TGTGCCAGCAGTACGGGACAGGGGGCGTACGAGCAGTACTTC
-	-	TRBV30	TRBJ2-7	CAWTSSPLADSYEQYF	TGTGCCTGGACATCGTCCCCTCTAGCAGATTCCTACGAGCAGTACTTC
-	-	TRBV6-1	TRBJ1-1	CASSEQGQNTEAFF	TGTGCCAGCAGTGAACAGGGACAGAACACTGAAGCTTTCTTT
-	TRBD1	TRBV6-6	TRBJ2-1	CASSHPDRVGSYNEQFF	TGTGCCAGCAGTCACCCGGACAGGGTTGGGTCCTACAATGAGCAGTTCTTC
-	-	TRBV25-1	TRBJ1-2	CASIRTGSLYGYTF	TGTGCCAGCATACGAACAGGGAGCCTATATGGCTACACCTTC
-	-	TRBV6-5	TRBJ1-2	CASSPWTANYGYTF	TGTGCCAGCAGTCCCTGGACAGCTAACTATGGCTACACCTTC
-	TRBD1	TRBV15	TRBJ2-7	CATSFDHRGPYEQYF	TGTGCCACCAGCTTCGACCACAGGGGCCCATACGAGCAGTACTTC
-	-	TRBV7-2	TRBJ1-2	CASSSPGDYGYTF	TGTGCCAGCAGCTCCCCCGGGGACTATGGCTACACCTTC
-	-	TRBV28	TRBJ2-7	CASSWTAYEQYF	TGTGCCAGCAGTTGGACAGCCTACGAGCAGTACTTC
-	TRBD2	TRBV28	TRBJ2-7	CASSLSGGRAGYEQYF	TGTGCCAGCAGTTTATCGGGCGGGAGGGCTGGCTACGAGCAGTACTTC